A single sample is the source of the 23 T cell receptor beta chains below, sequenced in a study of persistence of HIV-infected CD4 T cells. The libraries were made with immunoSEQ version 4 in survey mode. Generated by immunoSEQ multiplex PCR, the TCRdb table keeps only in-frame clones and is missing some. The data show roughly 20,000 clones, around 78% seen once. No cognate antigen is known for these TCRs. Stimulation used about 10 ug/mL lysate from CMV-infected fibroblasts. CD4+ T cells upregulating both CD40 ligand and CD69 were sorted as responding cells. Specimen: CD4+ T cells sorted from PBMCs after roughly 18-hour stimulation, collected from a patient who received antiretroviral therapy. Receptor source: an adult man with HIV who was CMV-seropositive.

This clone has just one count. The chain employs TRBV2 and TRBJ1-1; weak D call: TRBD1 (5 bases). V dropped 4 bases and J dropped 3 bases, with 9 bases sitting between them. The CDR3 consists of 13 residues. CDR1 SNHLY and CDR2 FYNNEI come from the germline V gene. CDR3 sequence: CASSVQGYTEAFF. CDR3 DNA sequence: TGTGCCAGCAGTGTCCAGGGTTACACTGAAGCTTTCTTT.

The chain carries TRBV25-1 and TRBJ2-2; D possibly uses TRBD1 or TRBD2 (5 bases each). The CDR3 is made up of 15 amino acids. The V gene's germline CDR1 is MGHDK and CDR2 SYGVNS. Trimming stripped 3 bases from V and 4 bases from J, with 12 bases between. The CDR3 sequence: CASSDRDRPTGELFF. The CDR3 bases are TGTGCCAGCAGTGACCGGGACCGGCCCACCGGGGAGCTGTTTTTT.

The chain carries TRBV20-1 and TRBJ2-7; D is unresolved. V was clipped by 6 bases and J by 0 bases, with 6 bases between them. Germline values: CDR1 DFQATT, CDR2 SNEGSKA (reference sequence). The CDR3 covers 11 residues. CDR3 in DNA: TGCAGTGCGAGATTCTCCTACGAGCAGTACTTC. Its protein is CSARFSYEQYF.

The chain carries TRBV9 and TRBJ1-5; 9 positions agree with TRBD1. With 2 bases clipped from V and 10 bases from J, the junction kept 4 bases outside the gene matches. Looked up from germline, CDR1 is SGDLS and CDR2 is YYNGEE. This CDR3 has 13 amino acids. The CDR3 coding sequence is TGTGCCAGCAGCGTGACAGGGGGGGCACCCCAGCATTTT. This codes for CASSVTGGAPQHF. The full variable domain, rest sourced from reference TRBV9 and TRBJ1-5, is DSGVTQTPKHLITATGQRVTLRCSPRSGDLSVYWYQQSLDQGLQFLIQYYNGEERAKGNILERFSAQQFPDLHSELNLSSLELGDSALYFCASSVTGGAPQHFGDGTRLSIL.

The J gene is TRBJ2-3, the V gene TRBV25-1; no reliable D call. Looked up from germline, CDR1 is MGHDK and CDR2 is SYGVNS. Trimming removed 8 bases at V and 1 base at J, with 10 bases between. CDR3 length equals 13 residues. CDR3 residues: CASLGPGTDTQYF. In DNA form, the CDR3 reads TGTGCCAGCCTCGGACCGGGCACAGATACGCAGTATTTT. Using reference TRBV25-1 and TRBJ2-3 for the parts outside the CDR3, the full variable domain is EADIYQTPRYLVIGTGKKITLECSQTMGHDKMYWYQQDPGMELHLIHYSYGVNSTEKGDLSSESTVSRIRTEHFPLTLESARPSHTSQYLCASLGPGTDTQYFGPGTRLTVL.

This chain links TRBV6-5 with TRBJ2-1; the D gene is possibly TRBD2 (7 bases). This CDR3 comprises 13 residues. The germline V gene has CDR1 MNHEY and CDR2 SVGAGI. V was pared by 8 bases and J by 3 bases, with 11 bases between. The chain's CDR3 is CASAGANYNEQFF. The CDR3, as DNA: TGTGCCAGCGCGGGGGCCAACTACAATGAGCAGTTCTTC.

V usage is TRBV18 and J usage is TRBJ2-7, with D possibly matching TRBD1 (6 bases). The CDR3 loop spans 15 amino acids. The germline gives CDR1 KGHSH, CDR2 LQKENI. Trimming left V 5 bases short and J 6 bases short, with 20 bases between. The CDR3 bases are TGTGCCAGCTCATTCCCGCGGTACAGGGCATGCGAGCAGTACTTC. Its protein product is CASSFPRYRACEQYF. The full variable domain, rest sourced from reference TRBV18 and TRBJ2-7, is NAGVMQNPRHLVRRRGQEARLRCSPMKGHSHVYWYRQLPEEGLKFMVYLQKENIIDESGMPKERFSAEFPKEGPSILRIQQVVRGDSAAYFCASSFPRYRACEQYFGPGTRLTVT.

The chain uses TRBV13 and TRBJ1-3, with D unclear. Per germline, CDR1 PRHDT and CDR2 FYEKMQ (reference sequence). Trimming cost V 8 bases and J 3 bases, with 11 bases left between them. The CDR3 contains 13 residues. The CDR3 protein is CASLRGNGNTIYF. The CDR3 region has the DNA TGTGCCAGCCTCAGAGGAAATGGAAACACCATATATTTT.

The chain links TRBV6-5 to TRBJ1-1; maybe TRBD1 (6 bases). The CDR3 loop spans 13 amino acids. Germline V gene data show CDR1 as MNHEY and CDR2 as SVGAGI. Trimming pared 8 bases from V and 5 bases from J, leaving 15 bases between. Here the CDR3 DNA reads TGTGCCAGCCGAGGGGGTTCAGTAACTGAAGCTTTCTTT. Its translation: CASRGGSVTEAFF.

The chain is built from TRBV9 and TRBJ2-2, with D perhaps matching TRBD2 (6 bases). CDR3 size: 16 residues. Germline V gene data show CDR1 as SGDLS and CDR2 as YYNGEE. Trimming pared 4 bases from V and 6 bases from J, leaving 19 bases between. CDR3 in amino acids: CASSLLRGNSAGELFF. CDR3 bases: TGTGCCAGCAGCCTCCTCCGGGGGAATTCGGCCGGGGAGCTGTTTTTT.

This clone is a singleton in its sample. The chain couples TRBV5-1 to TRBJ1-2; no clear D gene. CDR3 length: 11 amino acids. Trimming left V 7 bases short and J 7 bases short, with 11 bases between. Germline CDR1 and CDR2: SGHRS and YFSETQ. The CDR3 protein is CASRLEVGYTF. CDR3 DNA sequence: TGCGCCAGCCGACTGGAGGTTGGCTACACCTTC.

CDR3 in amino acids: CASSQIREDTQYF. For the CDR3, the DNA is TGTGCCAGCAGCCAGATACGGGAAGATACGCAGTATTTT. This chain joins TRBV3-1 (or the pseudogene TRBV3-2) and TRBJ2-3, with a weak D call TRBD2 (5 bases). Per the germline V gene, CDR1 is LGHDT and CDR2 is YNNKEL (reference sequence). This CDR3 comprises 13 residues. Trimming pared 3 bases from V and 5 bases from J, leaving 9 bases between.

J is TRBJ2-1 and V is TRBV24-1, with 9 nucleotides matching TRBD2. CDR1 is KGHDR and CDR2 is SFDVKD in the germline V gene. V lost 9 bases, J lost 2 bases, and 7 bases stayed unmatched. The CDR3 consists of 15 residues. CDR3 amino acids: CATGASGGPYNEQFF. The CDR3 region has the DNA TGTGCCACCGGTGCAAGCGGGGGGCCCTACAATGAGCAGTTCTTC.

A remark on this clone: Other DNA sequences in this sample translate to the same CDR3. This sequence joins TRBV7-6 and TRBJ2-2; 8 positions agree with TRBD1. This CDR3 is 14 amino acids long. Germline V gene data show CDR1 as SGHVS and CDR2 as FNYEAQ. V lost 3 bases to trimming and J lost 5 bases; unmatched junction nucleotides: 2. CDR3 nucleotides: TGTGCCAGCAGCTTCCAGGGGGCGACCGGGGAGCTGTTTTTT. Its translation: CASSFQGATGELFF. The full variable domain, rest sourced from reference TRBV7-6 and TRBJ2-2, is GAGVSQSPRYKVTKRGQDVALRCDPISGHVSLYWYRQALGQGPEFLTYFNYEAQQDKSGLPNDRFSAERPEGSISTLTIQRTEQRDSAMYRCASSFQGATGELFFGEGSRLTVL.

The chain carries TRBV18 and TRBJ1-6; 9 positions agree with TRBD1. Germline values: CDR1 KGHSH, CDR2 LQKENI. The trim removed 6 bases at V and 7 bases at J, leaving 4 bases unmatched. The CDR3 has 14 residues. CDR3 amino acids: CASSRDRENSPLHF. CDR3 bases: TGTGCCAGCTCGCGGGACAGGGAGAATTCACCCCTCCACTTT.

The chain carries TRBV4-2 and TRBJ2-1; 10 positions agree with TRBD2. The J segment lost 4 bases and the V segment lost 1 base, leaving 7 bases of the junction unmatched. Germline CDR1 reads LGHNA; CDR2 reads YNFKEQ. There are 17 residues in the CDR3. The CDR3 spells CASSQGASGGPYNEQFF. The CDR3 region has the DNA TGTGCCAGCAGCCAAGGGGCTAGCGGGGGACCTTACAATGAGCAGTTCTTC.

The chain carries TRBV10-2 and TRBJ1-3, with TRBD1 matching over 7 bases. The J segment lost 3 bases and the V segment lost 2 bases, leaving 4 bases of the junction unmatched. The CDR3 sequence is 15 residues long. From germline, CDR1 is WSHSY and CDR2 SAAADI. The CDR3 region has the DNA TGCGCCAGCAGTGAGGGGACAGTAGGTGGAAACACCATATATTTT. Protein sequence: CASSEGTVGGNTIYF.

The CDR3, as DNA: TGTGCCAGCAGTGAGTCTAGCGGGGAAAATGAGCAGTTCTTC. Protein product: CASSESSGENEQFF. The chain has TRBV2 and TRBJ2-1, with 9 nucleotides matching TRBD2. The CDR3 has 14 amino acids. In germline, CDR1 is SNHLY, CDR2 FYNNEI. The junction had 4 bases not matched to a gene; V was cut back by 3 bases and J by 7 bases. Based on the CDR3 plus reference TRBV2 and TRBJ2-1, the full variable domain is EPEVTQTPSHQVTQMGQEVILRCVPISNHLYFYWYRQILGQKVEFLVSFYNNEISEKSEIFDDQFSVERPDGSNFTLKIRSTKLEDSAMYFCASSESSGENEQFFGPGTRLTVL.

The rearrangement links TRBV27 to TRBJ2-1, with D unresolved. The CDR3 contains 13 residues. V was shortened by 3 bases and J by 2 bases, with 5 bases between the two germline ends. Germline V gene sequence: CDR1 MNHEY, CDR2 SMNVEV (reference sequence). The DNA of the CDR3 is TGTGCCAGCAGTTTTCGGACCTACAATGAGCAGTTCTTC. Translating gives CASSFRTYNEQFF.

The chain couples TRBV12-3 or TRBV12-4 to TRBJ2-1; weak D call: TRBD1 (5 bases). The CDR3 totals 12 residues. The V end lost 5 bases, the J end lost 7 bases, and 9 bases lay between the germline ends. CDR3 in DNA: TGTGCCAGCAGTATTAGACAGAATGAGCAGTTCTTC. Translation gives CASSIRQNEQFF.

V is TRBV5-5 and J is TRBJ1-5, with a weak D call TRBD1 (6 bases). Deletions cut 1 base from V and 3 bases from J, with 11 bases between. CDR3 size: 15 residues. From germline, CDR1 is SGHKS and CDR2 YYEKEE (reference sequence). DNA for the CDR3: TGTGCCAGCAGCTTGTTGGGGGGCAACAATCAGCCCCAGCATTTT. Its translation: CASSLLGGNNQPQHF.

This chain links TRBV2 with TRBJ1-5; D not resolved. Germline CDR1 and CDR2: SNHLY and FYNNEI. The CDR3 has 14 amino acids. Trimming removed 8 bases from V and 0 bases from J, with 11 bases in between. The CDR3 sequence is CASSSFNSNQPQHF. The CDR3 DNA reads TGTGCCAGCTCAAGTTTCAATAGCAATCAGCCCCAGCATTTT.

This chain connects TRBV10-3 to TRBJ1-2; D unclear. Germline V CDR1 and CDR2: ENHRY, SYGVKD. The CDR3 runs to 13 residues. Trimming took off 0 bases at V and 8 bases at J, with 10 bases between the two ends. The DNA of the CDR3 is TGTGCCATCAGTGAGTCGCTTGGGGTGGGCTACACCTTC. Translating gives CAISESLGVGYTF.